What follows describes a single TCR beta chain. This table comes from immunoSEQ multiplex PCR, and its TCRdb copy is limited to in-frame clones, with some not included. The table shows hundreds of thousands of clones, with 86% occurring only once. The age range of participants was about 18 to 95 years, with residence in about two dozen US areas. Grouping used clinical history reported by participants in a survey and questionnaire. The study counted Cohort 3 donors as recovered given two negative PCRs, clearance, or symptom resolution. The data derive from a study of blood T cell repertoires in COVID-19. On the study more broadly: Collection of acute and convalescent COVID-19 samples took place in the United States, Italy and Spain.

This CDR3 region has 15 residues. CDR1 and CDR2 (germline): MNHEY, SVGAGI. V was clipped by 0 bases and J by 8 bases, with 14 bases between them. The chain combines TRBV6-5 with TRBJ2-4; weak D call: TRBD1 (6 bases). This clonotype was obtained from a man aged 35 to 55 who had recovered from COVID-19. The specimen was PBMCs or T cells enriched from blood (not recorded which). The CDR3 DNA reads as TGTGCCAGCAGTTACTCGGGGGCTGGCAAGGACATTCAGTACTTC. Translation: CASSYSGAGKDIQYF.